The 14 T cell receptor beta chains below all came from one sample that was sequenced in a study of T-cell reconstitution after alpha-beta-depleted transplantation in children. For TCRbeta, the library was prepared with unique molecular identifiers. TCRdb ran MiXCR on the PCR reads and lists one entry per CDR3 protein. The profile shows tens of thousands of distinct CDR3 sequences, around 6.6% of them singletons. Sequencing was performed on PBMCs from the stem cell graft donor, taken from the stem cell graft. These receptors originate from a human donor who donated a stem cell graft to a child with acute lymphoblastic leukemia.

There are many counts of this clonotype. The chain employs TRBV4-2 and TRBJ2-3, with 9 bases lining up with TRBD2. V lost 0 bases to trimming and J lost 0 bases; unmatched junction nucleotides: 4. This CDR3 is 17 amino acids long. Germline CDR1 LGHNA, CDR2 YNFKEQ. CDR3: CASSQEGAGGSTDTQYF. The DNA of the CDR3 is TGTGCCAGCAGCCAAGAGGGAGCGGGGGGTAGCACAGATACGCAGTATTTT.

This clonotype showed up many times. The V and J genes are TRBV19 and TRBJ1-5; D is unresolved. Trimming stripped 11 bases from V and 0 bases from J, with 20 bases between. Germline V gene lookup returns CDR1 LNHDA and CDR2 SQIVND (reference sequence). This CDR3 has 16 residues. The CDR3 coding sequence is TGTGCCCGGTTAGGAGGGATCCAATCTAGCAATCAGCCCCAGCATTTT. Protein: CARLGGIQSSNQPQHF.

This clonotype was seen only a few times. The rearrangement uses TRBV10-2 and TRBJ2-5; TRBD2 matches 7 bases. With V trimmed by 5 bases and J by 5 bases, 11 bases remained unmatched. This CDR3 contains 15 residues. The germline V gene has CDR1 WSHSY and CDR2 SAAADI. CDR3 nucleotides: TGCGCCAGCAGTACAAGCGGGACCGCGTGGGAGACCCAGTACTTC. Translated: CASSTSGTAWETQYF.

This clonotype has at least ten counts. The CDR3 here is CSVERNMNTEAFF. The CDR3 nucleotides read TGCAGCGTTGAACGCAACATGAACACTGAAGCTTTCTTT. The chain recombines TRBV29-1 with TRBJ1-1; D is uncertain. Germline CDR1 and CDR2: SQVTM and ANQGSEA. The V end was cut by 2 bases, the J end by 0 bases, with 7 bases between. This CDR3 has 13 amino acids.

Many counts were recorded for this clonotype. The chain couples TRBV12-3 or TRBV12-4 to TRBJ1-6; a weak D match, TRBD1 (5 bases). The CDR3 runs 14 residues. Trimming took off 5 bases at V and 10 bases at J, with 15 bases between the two ends. The CDR3 DNA follows: TGTGCCAGCAGTCGAGACAGACAGAACTCACCCCTCCACTTT. Translated: CASSRDRQNSPLHF.

The chain links TRBV12-3 or TRBV12-4 to TRBJ2-3, with unresolved D. Deletions cut 4 bases from V and 0 bases from J, with 11 bases between. The CDR3 sequence is 15 residues long. This chain's CDR3 is CASSSPHGSTDTQYF. Here the CDR3 DNA reads TGTGCCAGCAGTTCCCCCCATGGGAGCACAGATACGCAGTATTTT.

This clonotype was seen at least ten times. V and J are TRBV27 and TRBJ2-7, with 7 nucleotides matching TRBD1. Losses at the gene ends were 4 bases for V and 4 bases for J; bases not matched to a gene: 7. The germline V gene has CDR1 MNHEY and CDR2 SMNVEV (reference sequence). This CDR3 spans 14 amino acids. In DNA form, the CDR3 reads TGTGCCAGCAGTTACCGGACAGGTGGTTACGAGCAGTACTTC. Amino acids: CASSYRTGGYEQYF.

This clonotype was seen at least ten times. This chain connects TRBV27 to TRBJ2-3; 13 bases map to TRBD2. CDR3 size: 17 residues. Germline values: CDR1 MNHEY, CDR2 SMNVEV (reference sequence). The trim removed 3 bases at V and 6 bases at J, leaving 9 bases unmatched. The CDR3 coding sequence is TGTGCCAGCAGTTTCTTACTAGCGGGGGGGCCTGGGGATACGCAGTATTTT. It yields the protein CASSFLLAGGPGDTQYF.

This clonotype was counted at least ten times. V gene TRBV29-1 combines with J gene TRBJ2-1, with D tentatively TRBD2 (6 bases). This CDR3 region has 14 residues. Germline V gene lookup returns CDR1 SQVTM and CDR2 ANQGSEA. Between the trimmed V and J ends, which lost 4 bases and 1 base, there was a span of 11 bases. This CDR3 is CSVVGTFSYNEQFF. CDR3 bases: TGCAGCGTTGTGGGGACTTTTTCCTACAATGAGCAGTTCTTC.

This clonotype appeared many times. The chain carries TRBV27 and TRBJ1-1; 8 positions match TRBD1. The V segment lost 5 bases and the J segment 0 bases; nucleotides outside the gene matches: 11. This CDR3 region has 17 residues. Looked up from germline, CDR1 is MNHEY and CDR2 is SMNVEV (reference sequence). DNA of the CDR3: TGTGCCAGCAGTCCCCAGGACAGGGAGGCGATGAACACTGAAGCTTTCTTT. Residues: CASSPQDREAMNTEAFF.

As for this clonotype: One end of the junction is discordant with germline, which a read error may explain. The chain links TRBV20-1 to TRBJ2-3; TRBD2 matches 8 bases. Germline loops: CDR1 DFQATT, CDR2 SNEGSKA (reference sequence). This CDR3 region has 19 residues. As DNA, the CDR3 is TGCTGTGCTAGAGGTCAGCTCGGTACGGGGCGGGGGGCAGAAGATACGCAGTATTTT. As protein: CCARGQLGTGRGAEDTQYF.

This clonotype was counted at least ten times. A junction end diverges from the germline sequence, so it may reflect a read error. The chain links TRBV7-8 to TRBJ1-1; D is unclear. The V gene's germline CDR1 is SGHVS and CDR2 FQNEAQ. This CDR3 spans 16 amino acids. CDR3 protein: CASSLMGKGLNTEAFF. CDR3 sequence (DNA): TGTGCCAGCAGCTTAATGGGGAAGGGATTGAATACTGAAGCTTTCTTT.

This clonotype was detected ten times or more. The chain employs TRBV7-9 and TRBJ2-1; D may be TRBD2 (5 bases). Trimming cost V 2 bases and J 10 bases, with 6 bases left between them. The CDR3 spans 11 residues. Germline CDR1 is SEHNR and CDR2 is FQNEAQ (reference sequence). The CDR3, as DNA: TGTGCCAGCAGCTTATCGGGAGAGCAGTTCTTC. Encoded protein: CASSLSGEQFF.

This clonotype was observed many times. J is TRBJ2-7 and V is TRBV12-3 or TRBV12-4; no definite D call. The CDR3 totals 14 residues. Trimming stripped 3 bases from V and 0 bases from J, with 9 bases between. The CDR3: CASSLMVSSYEQYF. Written as DNA, the CDR3 is TGTGCCAGCAGTTTGATGGTCAGCTCCTACGAGCAGTACTTC.